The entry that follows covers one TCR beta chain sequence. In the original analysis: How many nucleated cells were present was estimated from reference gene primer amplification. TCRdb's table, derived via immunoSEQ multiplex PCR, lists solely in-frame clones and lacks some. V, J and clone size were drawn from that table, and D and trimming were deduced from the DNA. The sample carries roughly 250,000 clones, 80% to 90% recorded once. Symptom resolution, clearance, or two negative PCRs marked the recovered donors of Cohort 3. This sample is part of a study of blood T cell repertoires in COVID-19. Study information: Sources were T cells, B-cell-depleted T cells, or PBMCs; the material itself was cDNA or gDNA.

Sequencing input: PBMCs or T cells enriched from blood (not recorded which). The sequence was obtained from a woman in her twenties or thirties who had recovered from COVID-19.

The CDR3 protein is CASSPTGSYYNEQFF. CDR3 bases: TGTGCCAGCAGTCCCACAGGGTCTTACTACAATGAGCAGTTCTTC. The V and J genes are TRBV2 and TRBJ2-1, with a weak D call TRBD1 (6 bases). From germline, CDR1 is SNHLY and CDR2 FYNNEI. V dropped 5 bases and J dropped 3 bases, with 14 bases sitting between them. The CDR3 length is 15 residues. The variable domain in full, with the rest retrieved from reference TRBV2 and TRBJ2-1, is EPEVTQTPSHQVTQMGQEVILRCVPISNHLYFYWYRQILGQKVEFLVSFYNNEISEKSEIFDDQFSVERPDGSNFTLKIRSTKLEDSAMYFCASSPTGSYYNEQFFGPGTRLTVL.